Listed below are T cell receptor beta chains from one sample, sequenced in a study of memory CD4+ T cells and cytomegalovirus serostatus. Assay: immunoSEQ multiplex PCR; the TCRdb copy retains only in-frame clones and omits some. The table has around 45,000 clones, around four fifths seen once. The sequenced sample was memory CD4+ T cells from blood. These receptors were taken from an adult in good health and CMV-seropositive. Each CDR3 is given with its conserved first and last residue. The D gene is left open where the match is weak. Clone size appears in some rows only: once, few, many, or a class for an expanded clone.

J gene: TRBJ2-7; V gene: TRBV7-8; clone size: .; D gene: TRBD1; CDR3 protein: CASSFRSGTVRHEQYF; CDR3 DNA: TGTGCCAGCAGCTTCCGCTCCGGGACAGTTCGCCACGAGCAGTACTTC
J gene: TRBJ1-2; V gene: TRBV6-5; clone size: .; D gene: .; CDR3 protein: CASSEGEGYGYTF; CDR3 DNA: TGTGCCAGCAGTGAGGGTGAGGGCTATGGCTACACCTTC
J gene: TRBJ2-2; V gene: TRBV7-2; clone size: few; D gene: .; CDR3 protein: CASSLAATYTGELFF; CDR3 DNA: TGTGCCAGCAGCTTAGCCGCTACCTACACCGGGGAGCTGTTTTTT
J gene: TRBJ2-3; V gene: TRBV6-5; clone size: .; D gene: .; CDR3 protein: CASSYGGLDTQYF; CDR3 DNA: TGTGCCAGCAGTTACGGGGGTTTAGATACGCAGTATTTT
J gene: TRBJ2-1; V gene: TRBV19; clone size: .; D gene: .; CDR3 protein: CASREMGYNEQFF; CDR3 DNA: TGTGCCAGTAGAGAAATGGGCTACAATGAGCAGTTCTTC
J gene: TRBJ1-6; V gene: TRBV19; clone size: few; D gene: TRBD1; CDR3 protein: CASSARGRNSPLHF; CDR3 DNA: TGTGCCAGTAGCGCAAGGGGGCGTAATTCACCCCTCCACTTT
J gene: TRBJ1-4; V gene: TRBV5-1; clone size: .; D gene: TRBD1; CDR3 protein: CASSSLSQGGGEKLFF; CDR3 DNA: TGCGCCAGCAGCTCCCTTTCACAGGGGGGGGGTGAAAAACTGTTTTTT
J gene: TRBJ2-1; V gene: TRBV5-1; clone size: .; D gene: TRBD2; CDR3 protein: CASSGGLGDNEQFF; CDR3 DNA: TGCGCCAGCAGCGGGGGACTAGGGGACAATGAGCAGTTCTTC
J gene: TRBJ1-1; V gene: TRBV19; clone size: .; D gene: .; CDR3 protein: CASRTQGGDTEAFF; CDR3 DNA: TGTGCCAGTAGAACACAGGGAGGCGACACTGAAGCTTTCTTT
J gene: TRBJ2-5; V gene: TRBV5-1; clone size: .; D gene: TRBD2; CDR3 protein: CASSKGTSEETQYF; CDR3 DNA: TGCGCCAGCAGCAAAGGGACTAGTGAAGAGACCCAGTACTTC
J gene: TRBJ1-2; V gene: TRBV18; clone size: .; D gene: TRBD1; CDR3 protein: CASSSRQGANYGYTF; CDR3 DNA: TGTGCCAGCTCATCGAGACAGGGGGCTAACTATGGCTACACCTTC
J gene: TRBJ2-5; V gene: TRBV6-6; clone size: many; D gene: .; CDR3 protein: CASSFGEETQYF; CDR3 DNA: TGTGCCAGCAGTTTCGGGGAGGAGACCCAGTACTTC
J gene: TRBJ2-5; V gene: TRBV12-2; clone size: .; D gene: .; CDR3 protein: CASRPSRTSFGETQYF; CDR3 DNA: TGTGCAAGTCGCCCCTCTCGGACTAGTTTCGGGGAGACCCAGTACTTC
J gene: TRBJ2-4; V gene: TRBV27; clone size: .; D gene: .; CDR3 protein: CASSEIQGVKNIQYF; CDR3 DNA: TGTGCCAGCAGTGAAATACAGGGCGTCAAAAACATTCAGTACTTC
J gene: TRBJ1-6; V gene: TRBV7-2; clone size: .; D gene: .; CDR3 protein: CASRQNRDSPLHF; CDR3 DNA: TGTGCCAGCCGACAAAACAGGGATTCACCCCTCCACTTT
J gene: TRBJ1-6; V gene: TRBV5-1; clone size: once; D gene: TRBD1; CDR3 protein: CASSLAEGGRNSPLHF; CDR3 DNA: TGCGCCAGCAGCTTGGCCGAAGGGGGCCGGAATTCACCCCTCCACTTT
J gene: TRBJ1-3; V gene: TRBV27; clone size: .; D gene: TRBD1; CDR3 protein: CASTHTGEPGNTIYF; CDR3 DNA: TGTGCCAGCACCCATACAGGGGAGCCTGGAAACACCATATATTTT
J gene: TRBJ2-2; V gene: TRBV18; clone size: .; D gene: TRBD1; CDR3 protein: CASSLGQGNTGELFF; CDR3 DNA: TGTGCCAGCTCACTAGGACAGGGGAACACCGGGGAGCTGTTTTTT